These 5 T cell receptor beta chains came from one sample sequenced in a study of CXCR4 blockade with PD-1 therapy in pancreatic cancer. Here immunoSEQ multiplex PCR was the method, and the copy in TCRdb shows in-frame clones only, minus some. The table includes more than 15,000 clones, roughly 72% detected once. The specimen sequenced was tumor tissue. All receptors come from a human donor with pancreatic ductal adenocarcinoma.

In this sample, this clone turned up a few times. The chain recombines TRBV6-8 with TRBJ1-5; D may be TRBD1 (5 bases). V dropped 8 bases and J dropped 0 bases, with 14 bases sitting between them. The germline CDR1 and CDR2 sequences are MNHGY and SAAAGT. The CDR3 is 15 amino acids. For the CDR3, the DNA is TGTGCCAGCCGTCAGGGCCCCCTTAGCAATCAGCCCCAGCATTTT. This translates into CASRQGPLSNQPQHF.

The chain has TRBV28 and TRBJ2-7; the D gene is possibly TRBD2 (6 bases). V dropped 3 bases and J dropped 7 bases, with 10 bases sitting between them. The CDR3 is made up of 12 amino acids. The germline CDR1 and CDR2 sequences are MDHEN and SYDVKM. The CDR3 nucleotides read TGTGCCAGCAGTTTGGGGAGGAGGGAGCAGTACTTC. Its translation: CASSLGRREQYF.

This clone was picked up one time. This chain joins TRBV19 and TRBJ2-5; 8 positions agree with TRBD2. Germline CDR1 and CDR2: LNHDA and SQIVND (reference sequence). The trim removed 1 base at V and 7 bases at J, leaving 8 bases unmatched. The CDR3 covers 15 residues. This CDR3 reads CASSIAAGGRGTQYF. The CDR3 coding sequence is TGTGCCAGTAGTATAGCGGCGGGAGGTCGGGGGACCCAGTACTTC.

About this clone itself: The junction departs from germline at one end; a sequencing error may be responsible. The J gene is TRBJ2-1, the V gene TRBV6-8; D not resolved. The CDR3 has 15 amino acids. Germline CDR1 reads MNHGY; CDR2 reads SAAAGT. In DNA, the CDR3 is TGTGCCATCAGTTCGACCGCGGCCTCCTACAATGAGCAGTTCTTC. Encoded protein: CAISSTAASYNEQFF.

This clone has just one count. This chain connects TRBV12-5 to TRBJ2-3; D uncertain. The germline gives CDR1 LGHNT, CDR2 FRNRAP. V lost 3 bases, J lost 6 bases, and 4 bases lay in between. CDR3 length equals 11 residues. The CDR3 nucleotides read TGTGCTAGTGGTTTCGGGGATACGCAGTATTTT. Its protein product is CASGFGDTQYF.